A single sample gave rise to the 10 T cell receptor beta chains below, sequenced in a study of T cells in Graves' hyperthyroidism and ophthalmopathy. Amplification targeted TCR beta CDR3 regions from RNA transcripts. The HTBI primer set drove a first-round RT-PCR of the TCR CDR3. TCRdb redid the calling of the multiplex PCR reads with MiXCR, one entry per CDR3 protein. There are about 510,000 distinct CDR3 sequences in the sample; around 43% occur only once, and 44% lies in the top ten. The sample consisted of peripheral blood or thyroid tissue (not recorded which). The receptors derive from an adult woman with Graves' disease, either hyperthyroidism or ophthalmopathy (not recorded which).

To note about this clonotype: A single base separates this from a much larger clone, so it may be a read error. Written as DNA, the CDR3 is TGTTCCAGCAGCCATCACAGGGGGCTGGATGGCTACACCTTC. Protein sequence: CSSSHHRGLDGYTF. This rearrangement joins TRBV4-2 to TRBJ1-2, with TRBD1 identical over 9 bases. The CDR3 is 14 residues long. Germline CDR1 reads LGHNA; CDR2 reads YNFKEQ.

This chain connects TRBV7-2 to TRBJ1-5; 8 bases fit TRBD1. Trimming at V came to 5 bases and at J to 7 bases, leaving 10 bases not matched to a gene. This CDR3 is built from 15 residues. Germline V gene lookup returns CDR1 SGHTA and CDR2 FQGNSA. CDR3 DNA: TGTGCCAGCAGCCCCTCGGGGGGGGACAGGCAGCCCCAGCATTTT. This translates into CASSPSGGDRQPQHF.

This clonotype came up many times. The chain carries TRBV15 and TRBJ1-6; D is unresolved. Trimming pared 1 base from V and 9 bases from J, leaving 13 bases between. The CDR3 has 15 amino acids. Germline-derived CDR1 and CDR2 are LNHNV and YYDKDF (reference sequence). CDR3 sequence (DNA): TGTGCCACCAGCAGAGGAGTATCCTCAAGTTCACCCCTCCACTTT. This translates into CATSRGVSSSSPLHF.

The chain uses TRBV19 and TRBJ2-5, with 12 bases fitting TRBD2. The CDR3 spans 17 residues. Germline assignment: CDR1 LNHDA and CDR2 SQIVND (reference sequence). V lost 9 bases and J lost 9; bases outside the gene matches: 20. CDR3 sequence: CASKSCIVVLAGGPQYF. DNA of the CDR3: TGTGCCAGCAAGTCCTGCATCGTTGTACTAGCGGGAGGCCCCCAGTACTTC.

About this clonotype itself: At one end, the junction sequence differs from germline, possibly due to a read error. Here the CDR3 DNA reads TGTGCCAGCAGTTTGAGGACTAGCGGGACACTGGGCTACGAGCAGTACTTC. Amino acids: CASSLRTSGTLGYEQYF. The V and J genes are TRBV24-1 and TRBJ2-7, with TRBD2 identical over 12 bases. From germline, CDR1 is KGHDR and CDR2 SFDVKD. CDR3 length equals 17 residues.

This clonotype was seen ten or more times. The chain has TRBV7-2 and TRBJ1-5; D not certain. From germline, CDR1 is SGHTA and CDR2 FQGNSA. The CDR3 runs to 14 residues. Trimming pared 1 base from V and 4 bases from J, leaving 8 bases between. CDR3 region: CASSLGQRNQPQHF. DNA of the CDR3: TGTGCCAGCAGCTTAGGCCAGCGTAATCAGCCCCAGCATTTT.

The CDR3 loop is CASSDDRKGQPQHF. CDR3 DNA: TGTGCCAGCAGCGACGACAGGAAAGGTCAGCCCCAGCATTTT. J is TRBJ1-5 and V is TRBV2, with a weak D call TRBD1 (6 bases). Trimming took 6 bases from V and 6 from J, leaving 15 bases between them. CDR1 and CDR2 from the germline V gene are SNHLY and FYNNEI. The CDR3 extends over 14 amino acids.

The rearrangement uses TRBV13 and TRBJ2-2; 7 positions agree with TRBD1. The CDR3 length is 14 residues. CDR1 PRHDT and CDR2 FYEKMQ come from the germline V gene (reference sequence). J gave up 4 bases and V 6 bases, and 5 bases lay outside the gene matches. CDR3 coding DNA: TGTGCCAGCAGTCAGGGACAGAGCACCGGGGAGCTGTTTTTT. Residues: CASSQGQSTGELFF. Full variable domain (remainder filled in from reference TRBV13 and TRBJ2-2): AAGVIQSPRHLIKEKRETATLKCYPIPRHDTVYWYQQGPGQDPQFLISFYEKMQSDKGSIPDRFSAQQFSDYHSELNMSSLELGDSALYFCASSQGQSTGELFFGEGSRLTVL.

The rearrangement links TRBV11-1 to TRBJ2-3; no clear D gene. This CDR3 has 13 amino acids. CDR1 SGHAT and CDR2 FQDESV come from the germline V gene (reference sequence). Trimming took 3 bases from V and 2 from J, leaving 6 bases between them. The CDR3 loop is CASSFGHTDTQYF. The CDR3, as DNA: TGTGCCAGCAGCTTCGGTCACACAGATACGCAGTATTTT. Combining the CDR3 with reference TRBV11-1 and TRBJ2-3 gives the whole variable domain EAEVAQSPRYKITEKSQAVAFWCDPISGHATLYWYRQILGQGPELLVQFQDESVVDDSQLPKDRFSAERLKGVDSTLKIQPAELGDSAMYLCASSFGHTDTQYFGPGTRLTVL.

This clonotype was detected only a few times. The chain joins TRBV20-1 to TRBJ1-4; 7 bases are a match to TRBD1. The CDR3 has 12 residues. V was clipped by 4 bases and J by 5 bases; unmatched bases: 1. In germline, CDR1 is DFQATT, CDR2 SNEGSKA (reference sequence). The CDR3 sequence is CSAMGQNEKLFF. The CDR3 nucleotides are TGCAGTGCTATGGGACAGAATGAAAAACTGTTTTTT.